This T cell receptor (beta chain) was profiled in a study of blood T cells in healthy people across ages. The use of a sample-barcoded 5' primer and a J-beta primer mix characterized a second PCR of roughly 6 to 11 cycles. TCRdb re-derived calls from the 5' RACE reads in MiXCR, one entry per CDR3 protein. The data show about 1.4 million distinct CDR3 sequences, 45% to 70% seen once. The germline CDR1 and CDR2 sequences are SEHNR and FQNEAQ (reference sequence). V shed 5 bases and J 2 bases; nucleotides not matched to a gene: 7. This CDR3 region has 15 residues. This clonotype came up once. This clonotype originated in a man younger than 30 in good health. This chain joins TRBV7-9 and TRBJ2-7; 9 bases are a match to TRBD2. The specimen sequenced was blood. CDR3 sequence: CASSVTGLAPYEQYF. DNA of the CDR3: TGTGCCAGCAGCGTCACGGGACTAGCACCCTACGAGCAGTACTTC. Full variable domain (remainder filled in from reference TRBV7-9 and TRBJ2-7): DTGVSQNPRHKITKRGQNVTFRCDPISEHNRLYWYRQTLGQGPEFLTYFQNEAQLEKSRLLSDRFSAERPKGSFSTLEIQRTEQGDSAMYLCASSVTGLAPYEQYFGPGTRLTVT.